This is a list of T cell receptor beta chains from one sample in a study of cytomegalovirus exposure and HLA in healthy donors. Assay used: immunoSEQ multiplex PCR; TCRdb lists only in-frame clones, some missing. The data show about 87,000 clones, with 75% to 80% seen just once and about 4% held by the top ten. Sequenced material: PBMCs. Receptor source: a woman aged 35 to 49 in good health and CMV-seronegative. CDR3s include the opening cysteine and the closing phenylalanine or tryptophan. D genes are given only for firm matches. Some rows have no size entry. The others give once, few or many, or a class for an expanded clone.

size: .
V: TRBV5-1
D: .
J: TRBJ1-2
CDR3: CASSPTDYGYTF
DNA: TGCGCCAGCAGCCCTACCGACTATGGCTACACCTTC

size: .
V: TRBV5-1
D: TRBD1
J: TRBJ2-7
CDR3: CASSTGQGAREQYF
DNA: TGCGCCAGCAGCACTGGACAGGGGGCTCGGGAGCAGTACTTC

size: .
V: TRBV7-2
D: .
J: TRBJ2-1
CDR3: CASSLAGGPDEQFF
DNA: TGTGCCAGCAGCTTAGCGGGGGGGCCCGATGAGCAGTTCTTC

size: .
V: TRBV11-1
D: TRBD1
J: TRBJ1-2
CDR3: CASSLALQGARLFGYTF
DNA: TGTGCCAGCAGCTTAGCGTTACAGGGGGCGCGCTTATTTGGCTACACCTTC

size: .
V: TRBV7-2
D: TRBD1
J: TRBJ1-2
CDR3: CASSLDWDRQYGYTF
DNA: TGTGCCAGCAGCTTAGATTGGGACAGACAGTATGGCTACACCTTC

size: .
V: TRBV7-2
D: TRBD2
J: TRBJ2-7
CDR3: CASSLRLAGGGYEQYF
DNA: TGTGCCAGCAGCTTACGGCTAGCGGGGGGGGGATACGAGCAGTACTTC

size: .
V: TRBV7-3
D: TRBD2
J: TRBJ2-5
CDR3: CASSLSASGGARETQYF
DNA: TGTGCCAGCAGCTTATCCGCTAGCGGGGGGGCCCGAGAGACCCAGTACTTC

size: .
V: TRBV2
D: .
J: TRBJ2-5
CDR3: CASHMGASQETQYF
DNA: TGTGCCAGCCACATGGGGGCAAGTCAAGAGACCCAGTACTTC

size: .
V: TRBV2
D: .
J: TRBJ2-1
CDR3: CASSDWTTIYNEQFF
DNA: TGTGCCAGCAGTGATTGGACTACCATATACAATGAGCAGTTCTTC

size: .
V: TRBV11-2
D: TRBD1
J: TRBJ1-5
CDR3: CASSLGTGAQPQHF
DNA: TGTGCCAGCAGCTTAGGGACAGGGGCTCAGCCCCAGCATTTT

size: once
V: TRBV30
D: .
J: TRBJ1-6
CDR3: CAWRNNWAGSGSPLHF
DNA: TGTGCCTGGAGAAACAATTGGGCAGGCTCAGGTTCACCCCTCCACTTT

size: .
V: TRBV7-2
D: TRBD2
J: TRBJ2-3
CDR3: CASSYSGTSVPDTQYF
DNA: TGTGCCAGCAGCTACTCCGGGACTAGCGTACCAGATACGCAGTATTTT

size: .
V: TRBV2
D: .
J: TRBJ2-2
CDR3: CASRASYTGELFF
DNA: TGTGCCAGCAGGGCTAGCTACACCGGGGAGCTGTTTTTT

size: .
V: TRBV28
D: TRBD1
J: TRBJ2-3
CDR3: CASSLPLRQGPTDTQYF
DNA: TGTGCCAGCAGTTTACCCCTCCGACAGGGGCCCACAGATACGCAGTATTTT

size: .
V: TRBV6-5
D: .
J: TRBJ2-7
CDR3: CASSLTGDSYEQYF
DNA: TGTGCCAGCAGTCTCACGGGGGACTCCTACGAGCAGTACTTC

size: .
V: TRBV5-4
D: .
J: TRBJ2-2
CDR3: CASSSLTGELFF
DNA: TGTGCCAGCAGCTCACTGACCGGGGAGCTGTTTTTT

size: .
V: TRBV23-1
D: TRBD2
J: TRBJ2-3
CDR3: CASSQTELAGGQGDTQYF
DNA: TGCGCCAGCAGTCAAACCGAACTAGCGGGGGGACAAGGGGATACGCAGTATTTT

size: .
V: TRBV18
D: .
J: TRBJ1-1
CDR3: CASSPRVNTEAFF
DNA: TGTGCCAGCTCACCACGCGTGAACACTGAAGCTTTCTTT

size: .
V: TRBV5-1
D: TRBD2
J: TRBJ2-1
CDR3: CASSSPSGGNNEQFF
DNA: TGCGCCAGCAGCTCCCCCTCCGGGGGGAACAATGAGCAGTTCTTC

size: .
V: TRBV6-5
D: .
J: TRBJ2-1
CDR3: CASSYGSEQFF
DNA: TGTGCCAGCAGTTATGGTAGTGAGCAGTTCTTC

size: .
V: TRBV6-4
D: .
J: TRBJ2-2
CDR3: CASSEAVTGELLF
DNA: TGTGCCAGCAGTGAAGCGGTCACCGGGGAGCTGCTTTTT

size: .
V: TRBV6-5
D: .
J: TRBJ1-2
CDR3: CASKVGGDWGYTF
DNA: TGTGCCAGCAAGGTCGGTGGGGACTGGGGCTACACCTTC

size: .
V: TRBV29-1
D: TRBD1
J: TRBJ1-1
CDR3: CSARPGQTNTEAFF
DNA: TGCAGCGCCCGACCGGGACAGACGAACACTGAAGCTTTCTTT

size: once
V: TRBV7-3
D: .
J: TRBJ2-1
CDR3: CASSRSGSYNEQFF
DNA: TGTGCCAGCAGCCGTAGCGGCTCCTACAATGAGCAGTTCTTC

size: few
V: TRBV27
D: .
J: TRBJ1-1
CDR3: CASSLRGLNTEAFF
DNA: TGTGCCAGCAGTTTAAGGGGTTTGAACACTGAAGCTTTCTTT

size: once
V: TRBV9
D: .
J: TRBJ2-3
CDR3: CASSADGSGDTQYF
DNA: TGTGCCAGCAGCGCCGACGGTTCGGGAGATACGCAGTATTTT

size: few
V: TRBV6-5
D: .
J: TRBJ1-1
CDR3: CASSYGGQPEAFF
DNA: TGTGCCAGCAGTTACGGAGGACAGCCTGAAGCTTTCTTT

size: .
V: TRBV5-1
D: TRBD1
J: TRBJ1-2
CDR3: CASSRGQGAGGYTF
DNA: TGCGCCAGCAGCAGGGGACAGGGGGCTGGTGGCTACACCTTC

size: .
V: TRBV5-6
D: .
J: TRBJ2-7
CDR3: CASSLQGASYF
DNA: TGTGCCAGCAGCTTACAGGGTGCAAGCTACTTC

size: .
V: TRBV7-7
D: TRBD2
J: TRBJ2-2
CDR3: CASSLGGRSGELFF
DNA: TGTGCCAGCAGCTTAGGCGGGAGATCCGGGGAGCTGTTTTTT

size: .
V: TRBV7-6
D: TRBD2
J: TRBJ2-3
CDR3: CASSVAGVTDTQYF
DNA: TGTGCCAGCTCGGTAGCGGGGGTCACAGATACGCAGTATTTT

size: .
V: TRBV5-1
D: .
J: TRBJ1-2
CDR3: CASSLAGDGRGYTF
DNA: TGCGCCAGCAGCTTGGCGGGGGATGGAAGGGGCTACACCTTC

size: .
V: TRBV30
D: TRBD1
J: TRBJ1-1
CDR3: CAWTQGANTEAFF
DNA: TGTGCCTGGACACAGGGGGCTAACACTGAAGCTTTCTTT

size: .
V: TRBV18
D: .
J: TRBJ2-7
CDR3: CASSPPSLYEQYF
DNA: TGTGCCAGCTCACCACCGTCCTTATACGAGCAGTACTTC

size: .
V: TRBV9
D: TRBD2
J: TRBJ2-3
CDR3: CASSVGLAGSDTQYF
DNA: TGTGCCAGCAGCGTAGGGCTAGCGGGTTCAGATACGCAGTATTTT

size: few
V: TRBV7-9
D: TRBD1
J: TRBJ1-2
CDR3: CASSYLGGVYGYTF
DNA: TGTGCCAGCAGCTACCTAGGGGGCGTCTATGGCTACACCTTC

size: once
V: TRBV27
D: .
J: TRBJ1-4
CDR3: CASSLLGGLGEKLFF
DNA: TGTGCCAGCAGTTTATTGGGGGGGTTGGGTGAAAAACTGTTTTTT

size: .
V: TRBV7-3
D: TRBD1
J: TRBJ1-5
CDR3: CASSLGRGTGLQPQHF
DNA: TGTGCCAGCAGCTTAGGGCGGGGGACAGGGTTACAGCCCCAGCATTTT

size: .
V: TRBV7-9
D: TRBD1
J: TRBJ1-5
CDR3: CASSLVFAGGDQPQHF
DNA: TGTGCCAGCAGCTTAGTGTTTGCAGGGGGCGATCAGCCCCAGCATTTT

size: .
V: TRBV7-2
D: TRBD1
J: TRBJ2-7
CDR3: CASSPGHRGTPLSYEQYF
DNA: TGTGCCAGCAGCCCCGGGCACAGGGGGACCCCCCTCTCCTACGAGCAGTACTTC

size: .
V: TRBV19
D: TRBD2
J: TRBJ2-1
CDR3: CASSMSGGAPYNEQFF
DNA: TGTGCCAGTAGTATGTCCGGGGGGGCCCCCTACAATGAGCAGTTCTTC

size: .
V: TRBV5-6
D: .
J: TRBJ2-7
CDR3: CASSSSPILPSPNF
DNA: TGTGCCAGCAGCTCATCACCTATCCTCCCTTCCCCGAACTTC

size: .
V: TRBV7-9
D: .
J: TRBJ2-7
CDR3: CSSSPGGYEQYF
DNA: TGTTCCAGCAGCCCCGGCGGTTACGAGCAGTACTTC

size: .
V: TRBV6-6
D: .
J: TRBJ2-1
CDR3: CASSYRTAYNEQFF
DNA: TGTGCCAGCAGTTACAGGACAGCCTACAATGAGCAGTTCTTC

size: once
V: TRBV5-6
D: .
J: TRBJ1-1
CDR3: CASTRSSEAFF
DNA: TGTGCCAGCACCCGGTCCTCTGAAGCTTTCTTT

size: few
V: TRBV5-1
D: .
J: TRBJ2-7
CDR3: CASSLEVSRDEQYF
DNA: TGCGCCAGCAGCTTGGAGGTGTCTCGGGACGAGCAGTACTTC